Below, 11 T cell receptor beta chains from the same sample are listed, as sequenced in a study of T-cell memory formation after mild COVID-19. Each CDR3 protein is one row after TCRdb ran MiXCR on the 5' RACE reads. The data contain over 150,000 distinct CDR3 sequences, over 10% of them seen just once; the ten biggest clones take up about 3.6%. Sequencing input: PBMCs or a T cell subset sorted from them (not recorded which). These TCRs come from a man between 18 and 35 years old who had mild COVID-19 (a few samples of this study predate the infection). Cell type and time point are not known.

The chain joins TRBV4-1 to TRBJ2-2; perhaps D is TRBD1 or TRBD2 (5 bases each). Germline CDR1 reads MGHRA; CDR2 reads YSYEKL. The CDR3 totals 16 residues. V was trimmed by 3 bases and J by 0 bases, leaving 11 bases between them. The CDR3 bases are TGCGCCAGCAGCCAGGGGTGGGGGACGAACACCGGGGAGCTGTTTTTT. Amino acids: CASSQGWGTNTGELFF.

Ten or more counts support this clonotype. The V call is TRBV12-3 or TRBV12-4, the J call TRBJ1-1; TRBD1 might be the D (5 bases). Trimming removed 8 bases from V and 6 bases from J, with 16 bases in between. The length of the CDR3 is 13 residues. In nucleotides, the CDR3 is TGTGCCAGCGGAAAACTTCCAGGGCCTGAAGCTTTCTTT. As protein: CASGKLPGPEAFF.

The sample holds a few counts of this clonotype. This chain links TRBV5-1 with TRBJ2-3, with 8 bases matching TRBD1. CDR3 length: 15 residues. J lost 2 bases, V lost 5 bases, and 7 bases had no gene match. Germline V gene data show CDR1 as SGHRS and CDR2 as YFSETQ. In DNA form, the CDR3 reads TGCGCCAGCAGTTACAGGGGGGAGGACACAGATACGCAGTATTTT. Residues: CASSYRGEDTDTQYF. Full variable domain (outside the CDR3, taken from reference TRBV5-1 and TRBJ2-3): KAGVTQTPRYLIKTRGQQVTLSCSPISGHRSVSWYQQTPGQGLQFLFEYFSETQRNKGNFPGRFSGRQFSNSRSEMNVSTLELGDSALYLCASSYRGEDTDTQYFGPGTRLTVL.

This rearrangement joins TRBV4-2 to TRBJ2-2, with TRBD1 identical over 9 bases. The CDR3 runs 15 residues. Trimming cost V 1 base and J 3 bases; bases outside gene matches: 0. Looked up from germline, CDR1 is LGHNA and CDR2 is YNFKEQ. The CDR3 here is CASSQGQGDTGELFF. The DNA of the CDR3 is TGTGCCAGCAGCCAAGGACAGGGGGACACCGGGGAGCTGTTTTTT.

The gene calls are TRBV18 and TRBJ2-3; TRBD2 aligns across 8 bases. The CDR3 loop spans 19 amino acids. Germline V gives CDR1 KGHSH, CDR2 LQKENI. With V trimmed by 4 bases and J by 1 base, 16 bases remained unmatched. The CDR3 here is CASSRAPGLGTLGTDTQYF. The CDR3, as DNA: TGTGCCAGCTCACGAGCGCCGGGACTAGGGACTTTGGGCACAGATACGCAGTATTTT. The full variable domain, in which reference TRBV18 and TRBJ2-3 provide the parts outside the CDR3, is NAGVMQNPRHLVRRRGQEARLRCSPMKGHSHVYWYRQLPEEGLKFMVYLQKENIIDESGMPKERFSAEFPKEGPSILRIQQVVRGDSAAYFCASSRAPGLGTLGTDTQYFGPGTRLTVL.

This clonotype was seen more than once but under ten times. This chain joins TRBV18 and TRBJ2-7; 7 bases agree with TRBD1. Losses at the gene ends were 2 bases for V and 6 bases for J; bases not matched to a gene: 4. The CDR3 runs 13 residues. Germline V gives CDR1 KGHSH, CDR2 LQKENI. The CDR3 coding sequence is TGTGCCAGCTCACCAACGACAGGGCTCGAGCAGTACGTC. It codes for CASSPTTGLEQYV.

There are a few counts of this clonotype. Here the CDR3 reads CASSSQGIRRNQPQHF. The CDR3, as DNA: TGTGCCAGCAGCTCCCAGGGAATTCGACGCAATCAGCCCCAGCATTTT. This chain joins TRBV7-8 and TRBJ1-5, with D maybe TRBD1 (5 bases). The CDR3 has 16 residues. Germline-derived CDR1 and CDR2 are SGHVS and FQNEAQ. Deletions cut 4 bases from V and 2 bases from J, with 15 bases between.

This clonotype appeared a few times. The rearrangement links TRBV20-1 to TRBJ2-3; D is perhaps TRBD2 (7 bases). The CDR3 extends over 14 amino acids. With 2 bases removed from V and 5 bases from J, the gap between germline ends came to 14 bases. The germline V gene has CDR1 DFQATT and CDR2 SNEGSKA (reference sequence). CDR3 in DNA: TGCAGTGCTAGAAACCCGGGGGGCGGAGATACGCAGTATTTT. This encodes CSARNPGGGDTQYF.

This clonotype was counted only a few times. This chain joins TRBV20-1 and TRBJ1-6, with D unresolved. The V gene lost 0 bases and the J gene lost 0 bases, with 9 bases spanning the gap. Per the germline V gene, CDR1 is DFQATT and CDR2 is SNEGSKA (reference sequence). This CDR3 is 16 amino acids long. The CDR3 loop is CSARDRGSSYNSPLHF. The CDR3 region has the DNA TGCAGTGCTAGAGATCGAGGGAGCTCCTATAATTCACCCCTCCACTTT.

As concerns this clonotype: The junction departs from the called germline gene at one end, perhaps through a read error. V and J are TRBV4-1 and TRBJ1-2, with 7 bases identical to TRBD1. This CDR3 spans 14 amino acids. Germline lookup yields CDR1 MGHRA and CDR2 YSYEKL. In nucleotides, the CDR3 is TGCGCCAGCAGCCAAGACCCCGGACAGGACCCCGGAGGCTTC. It specifies CASSQDPGQDPGGF.

The sample holds a few counts of this clonotype. V and J are TRBV6-5 and TRBJ1-5; a weak D match, TRBD1 (6 bases). CDR1 is MNHEY, CDR2 SVGAGI, per germline. V was clipped by 6 bases and J by 3 bases, with 9 bases between them. The CDR3 extends over 13 amino acids. The CDR3 region is CASRRQVNQPQHF. The CDR3 DNA follows: TGTGCCAGCAGGAGACAGGTCAATCAGCCCCAGCATTTT.